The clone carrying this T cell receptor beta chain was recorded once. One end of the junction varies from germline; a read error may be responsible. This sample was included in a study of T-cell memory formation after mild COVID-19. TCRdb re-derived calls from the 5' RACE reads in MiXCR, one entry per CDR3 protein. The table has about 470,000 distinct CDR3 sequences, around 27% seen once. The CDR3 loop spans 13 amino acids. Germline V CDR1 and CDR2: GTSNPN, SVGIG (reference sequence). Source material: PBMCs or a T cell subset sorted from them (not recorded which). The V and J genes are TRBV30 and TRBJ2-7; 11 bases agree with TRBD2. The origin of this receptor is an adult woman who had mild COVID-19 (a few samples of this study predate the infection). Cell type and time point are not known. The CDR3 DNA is TGTGCCTGGAGTATGTTGTTAGCGGGAGGGCTAACTTTC. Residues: CAWSMLLAGGLTF.